This T cell receptor (beta chain) was obtained from a study of blood T cell repertoires in COVID-19. Study-wide background: Material from acute and convalescent COVID-19 was sourced from the United States, Italy and Spain. T cells, B-cell-depleted T cells, or PBMCs supplied cDNA or gDNA.

Germline trimming cut 2 bases from V and 3 bases from J; bases unmatched to any gene: 4. Germline assignment: CDR1 LNHDA and CDR2 SQIVND (reference sequence). The CDR3 is 15 amino acids. Original methodology: Reference gene primer amplification yielded estimated nucleated cell counts. Profiled with immunoSEQ multiplex PCR; TCRdb holds only in-frame clones, not every one. That table supplies the V and J calls and clone size; D and trimming were determined from the DNA. This sample has more than 100,000 clones, with 84% found just once. The chain joins TRBV19 to TRBJ2-3; 8 nucleotides match TRBD2. The sequencing sample was made of peripheral blood. The origin of this receptor is a human donor in a cohort sampled during active or convalescent COVID-19. The CDR3 DNA follows: TGTGCCAGTAGTATAACGGCGGGGGGTACAGATACGCAGTATTTT. It specifies CASSITAGGTDTQYF.